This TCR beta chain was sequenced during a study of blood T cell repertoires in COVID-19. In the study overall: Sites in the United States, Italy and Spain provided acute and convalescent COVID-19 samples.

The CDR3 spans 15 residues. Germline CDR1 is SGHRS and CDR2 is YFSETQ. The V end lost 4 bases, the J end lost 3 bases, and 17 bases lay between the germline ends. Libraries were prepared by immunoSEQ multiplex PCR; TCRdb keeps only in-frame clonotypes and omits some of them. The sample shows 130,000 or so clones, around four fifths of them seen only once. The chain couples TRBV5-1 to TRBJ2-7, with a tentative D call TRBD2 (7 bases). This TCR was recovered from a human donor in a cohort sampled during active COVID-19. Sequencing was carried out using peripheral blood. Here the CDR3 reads CASSDSAGHLYEQYF. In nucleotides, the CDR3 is TGCGCCAGCAGCGACTCAGCGGGACACCTCTACGAGCAGTACTTC.